These 10 T cell receptor beta chains came from one sample sequenced in a study of siplizumab effects on memory and regulatory T cells. Here immunoSEQ multiplex PCR was the method, and the copy in TCRdb shows in-frame clones only, minus some. This sample carries about 100,000 clones, about 91% of them seen once, and the ten largest clones take about 0.15%. Sequencing used CD4+ T cells sorted from blood. The source of these receptors is a human donor in good health.

This sequence joins TRBV12-5 and TRBJ2-1, with TRBD2 matching 15 bases. The CDR3 length is 15 residues. V trimming: 4 bases; J trimming: 9 bases; junction bases outside the gene matches: 4. From germline, CDR1 is LGHNT and CDR2 FRNRAP. CDR3 nucleotides: TGTGCTAGTGGTTCGGGGACTAGCGGGGGGAGTGAGCAGTTCTTC. Residues: CASGSGTSGGSEQFF.

The chain combines TRBV5-1 with TRBJ2-7; TRBD1 aligns across 7 bases. Germline V gene data show CDR1 as SGHRS and CDR2 as YFSETQ. The ends lost 0 bases at V and 1 base at J; junction bases unmatched: 4. The CDR3 is 15 amino acids. In DNA, the CDR3 is TGCGCCAGCAGCTTGGTCACAGGGGTGTCCTACGAGCAGTACTTC. This encodes CASSLVTGVSYEQYF.

The V and J genes are TRBV27 and TRBJ1-2; 10 bases map to TRBD1. Germline V lookup: CDR1 MNHEY, CDR2 SMNVEV (reference sequence). The V gene end was trimmed by 6 bases and the J gene end by 7 bases; junction bases not matched to a gene: 5. The CDR3 consists of 13 residues. The CDR3 spells CASRGTGEGGYTF. The CDR3 nucleotides read TGTGCCAGCAGGGGGACAGGGGAAGGTGGCTACACCTTC.

This chain links TRBV10-3 with TRBJ2-1, with 13 bases fitting TRBD2. The CDR3 sequence is 17 residues long. Germline V gene sequence: CDR1 ENHRY, CDR2 SYGVKD. Germline trimming cut 5 bases from V and 0 bases from J; bases unmatched to any gene: 4. This CDR3 is CAISMGTSGISYNEQFF. The CDR3 bases are TGTGCCATCAGTATGGGGACTAGCGGGATCTCCTACAATGAGCAGTTCTTC.

The V gene is TRBV7-2, the J gene TRBJ2-5; 7 bases map to TRBD2. J was trimmed by 2 bases and V by 2 bases; bases with no gene match: 5. This CDR3 has 15 residues. Germline lookup yields CDR1 SGHTA and CDR2 FQGNSA. The CDR3 coding sequence is TGTGCCAGCAGCTTAAGGGCTAGCGGTCAAGAGACCCAGTACTTC. Translation gives CASSLRASGQETQYF.

V and J are TRBV10-2 and TRBJ1-1; 7 bases match TRBD1. J lost 4 bases, V lost 2 bases, and 10 bases had no gene match. The CDR3 extends over 16 amino acids. CDR1 and CDR2 (germline): WSHSY, SAAADI. For the CDR3, the DNA is TGCGCCAGCAGTGAGCCGGGACAGCGTTTGGGCACTGAAGCTTTCTTT. Protein product: CASSEPGQRLGTEAFF.

The chain couples TRBV6-5 to TRBJ1-3; tentative D call: TRBD1 (5 bases). The CDR3 is 14 residues long. The V end was cut by 7 bases, the J end by 4 bases, with 14 bases between. Germline values: CDR1 MNHEY, CDR2 SVGAGI. CDR3 DNA sequence: TGTGCCAGCACCTCGGGGGGGAAGGGAAACACCATATATTTT. Residues: CASTSGGKGNTIYF.

The V and J genes are TRBV6-5 and TRBJ2-7; no clear D. The V end was cut by 6 bases, the J end by 0 bases, with 6 bases between. CDR1 MNHEY and CDR2 SVGAGI come from the germline V gene. The CDR3 is made up of 12 amino acids. CDR3 in amino acids: CASSQSSYEQYF. CDR3 nucleotides: TGTGCCAGCAGCCAGTCCTCCTACGAGCAGTACTTC.

The rearrangement joins TRBV10-2 to TRBJ2-7; the match to TRBD2 covers 10 bases. CDR3 length: 15 residues. With V trimmed by 2 bases and J by 3 bases, 4 bases remained unmatched. From germline, CDR1 is WSHSY and CDR2 SAAADI. CDR3 sequence (DNA): TGCGCCAGCAGTGAGCCGGGACTAGCGTTCTACGAGCAGTACTTC. It is translated as CASSEPGLAFYEQYF.

This chain connects TRBV10-1 to TRBJ2-3; TRBD1 might be the D (6 bases). Germline V gives CDR1 WNHNN, CDR2 SYGVQD (reference sequence). V dropped 5 bases and J dropped 4 bases, with 19 bases sitting between them. CDR3 length: 16 residues. CDR3 amino acids: CASSSLGDTNPDTQYF. In nucleotides, the CDR3 is TGCGCCAGCAGTTCACTCGGGGACACTAATCCAGATACGCAGTATTTT.